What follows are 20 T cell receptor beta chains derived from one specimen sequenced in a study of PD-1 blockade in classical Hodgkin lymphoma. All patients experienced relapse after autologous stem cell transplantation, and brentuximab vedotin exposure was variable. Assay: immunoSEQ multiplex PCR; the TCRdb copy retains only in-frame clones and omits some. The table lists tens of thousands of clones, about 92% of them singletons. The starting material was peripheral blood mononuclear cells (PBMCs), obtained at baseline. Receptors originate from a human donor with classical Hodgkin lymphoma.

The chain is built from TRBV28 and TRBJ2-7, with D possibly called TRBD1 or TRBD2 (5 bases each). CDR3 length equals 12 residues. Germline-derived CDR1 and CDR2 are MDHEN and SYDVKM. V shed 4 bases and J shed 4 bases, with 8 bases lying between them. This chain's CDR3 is CASSSGTYEQYF. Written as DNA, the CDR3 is TGTGCCAGCAGTTCGGGGACGTACGAGCAGTACTTC.

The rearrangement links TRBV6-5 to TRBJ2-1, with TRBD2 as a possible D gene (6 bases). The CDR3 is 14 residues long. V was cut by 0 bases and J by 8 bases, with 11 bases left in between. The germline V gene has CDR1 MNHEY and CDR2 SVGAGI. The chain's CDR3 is CASSYSSGGDEQFF. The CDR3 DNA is TGTGCCAGCAGTTACTCGAGCGGAGGGGATGAGCAGTTCTTC.

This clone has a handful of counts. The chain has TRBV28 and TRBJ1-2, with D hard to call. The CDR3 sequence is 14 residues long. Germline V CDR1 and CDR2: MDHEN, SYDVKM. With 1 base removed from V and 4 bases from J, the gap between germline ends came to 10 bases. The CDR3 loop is CASSLSRSSYGYTF. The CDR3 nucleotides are TGTGCCAGCAGTTTATCACGGTCTAGCTATGGCTACACCTTC.

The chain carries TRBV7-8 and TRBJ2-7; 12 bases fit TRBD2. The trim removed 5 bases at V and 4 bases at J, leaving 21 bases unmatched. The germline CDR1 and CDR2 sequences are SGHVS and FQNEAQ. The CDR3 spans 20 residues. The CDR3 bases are TGTGCCAGCAGCGCCTGGACTAGCGGGACTATCATCGTCCCGGGATACGAGCAGTACTTC. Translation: CASSAWTSGTIIVPGYEQYF. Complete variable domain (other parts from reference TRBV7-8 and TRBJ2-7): GAGVSQSPRYKVAKRGQDVALRCDPISGHVSLFWYQQALGQGPEFLTYFQNEAQLDKSGLPSDRFFAERPEGSVSTLKIQRTQQEDSAVYLCASSAWTSGTIIVPGYEQYFGPGTRLTVT.

The CDR3 sequence is CASSLRQSYNSPLHF. CDR3 bases: TGTGCCAGCAGTTTAAGACAGAGTTATAATTCACCCCTCCACTTT. V usage is TRBV28 and J usage is TRBJ1-6; D is possibly TRBD1 (5 bases). V was cut by 2 bases and J by 4 bases, with 9 bases left in between. This CDR3 is built from 15 residues. CDR1 and CDR2 from the germline V gene are MDHEN and SYDVKM.

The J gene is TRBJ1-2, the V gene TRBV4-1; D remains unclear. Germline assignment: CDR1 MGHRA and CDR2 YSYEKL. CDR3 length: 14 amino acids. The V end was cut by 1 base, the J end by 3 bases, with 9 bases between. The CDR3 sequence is CASSQVLPDYGYTF. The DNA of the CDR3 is TGCGCCAGCAGCCAAGTTCTGCCCGACTATGGCTACACCTTC.

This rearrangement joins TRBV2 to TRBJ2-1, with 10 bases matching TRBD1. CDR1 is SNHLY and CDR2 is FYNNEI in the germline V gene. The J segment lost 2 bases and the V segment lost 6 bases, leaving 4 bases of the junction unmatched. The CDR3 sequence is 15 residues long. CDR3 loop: CASSDRGLPYNEQFF. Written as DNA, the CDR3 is TGTGCCAGCAGCGACAGGGGGCTCCCCTACAATGAGCAGTTCTTC. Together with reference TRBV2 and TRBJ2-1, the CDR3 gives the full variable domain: EPEVTQTPSHQVTQMGQEVILRCVPISNHLYFYWYRQILGQKVEFLVSFYNNEISEKSEIFDDQFSVERPDGSNFTLKIRSTKLEDSAMYFCASSDRGLPYNEQFFGPGTRLTVL.

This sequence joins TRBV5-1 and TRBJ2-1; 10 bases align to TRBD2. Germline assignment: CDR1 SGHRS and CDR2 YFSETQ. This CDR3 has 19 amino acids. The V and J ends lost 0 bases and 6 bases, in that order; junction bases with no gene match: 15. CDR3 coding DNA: TGCGCCAGCAGCTTGGCTCAGGAACAACTAGCGGGAATGGGCAATGAGCAGTTCTTC. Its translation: CASSLAQEQLAGMGNEQFF.

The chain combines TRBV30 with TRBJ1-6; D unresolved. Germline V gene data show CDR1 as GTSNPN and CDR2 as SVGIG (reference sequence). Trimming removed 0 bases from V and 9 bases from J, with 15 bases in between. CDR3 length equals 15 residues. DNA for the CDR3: TGTGCCTGGAGTGTACATGTCATTATGGGTTCACCCCTCCACTTT. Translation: CAWSVHVIMGSPLHF.

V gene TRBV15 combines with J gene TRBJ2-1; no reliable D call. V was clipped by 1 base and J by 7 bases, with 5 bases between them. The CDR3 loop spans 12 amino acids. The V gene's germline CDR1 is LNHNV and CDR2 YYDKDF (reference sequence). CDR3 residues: CATSRGGNEQFF. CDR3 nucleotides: TGTGCCACCAGCAGAGGTGGGAATGAGCAGTTCTTC.

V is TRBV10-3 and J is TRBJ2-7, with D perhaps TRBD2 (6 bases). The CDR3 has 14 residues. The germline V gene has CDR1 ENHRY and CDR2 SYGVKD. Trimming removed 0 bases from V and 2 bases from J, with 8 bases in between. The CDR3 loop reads CAISESGSTYEQYF. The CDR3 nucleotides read TGTGCCATCAGTGAGTCCGGGAGCACCTACGAGCAGTACTTC.

The CDR3 here is CASSAPGLAGEEQFF. The CDR3 DNA follows: TGTGCCAGCAGTGCCCCGGGACTAGCGGGAGAAGAGCAGTTCTTC. The rearrangement joins TRBV28 to TRBJ2-1, with 14 bases identical to TRBD2. CDR1 is MDHEN and CDR2 is SYDVKM in the germline V gene. The CDR3 runs 15 residues. The junction had 7 bases not matched to a gene; V was cut back by 5 bases and J by 10 bases.

The CDR3 bases are TGTGCCAGCAGTTTCTGGGGCAGCAATCAGCCCCAGCATTTT. Amino acids: CASSFWGSNQPQHF. This chain joins TRBV28 and TRBJ1-5, with a tentative D call TRBD1 (5 bases). The CDR3 is made up of 14 amino acids. Germline assignment: CDR1 MDHEN and CDR2 SYDVKM. The V and J ends lost 3 bases and 1 base respectively, with 7 bases between them.

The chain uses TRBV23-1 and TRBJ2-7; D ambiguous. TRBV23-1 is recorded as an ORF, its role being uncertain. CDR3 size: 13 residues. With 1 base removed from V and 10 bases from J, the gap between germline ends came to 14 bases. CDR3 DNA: TGCGCCAGCAGTCAATTTCTGAGAAGCACCCAGTACTTC. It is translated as CASSQFLRSTQYF.

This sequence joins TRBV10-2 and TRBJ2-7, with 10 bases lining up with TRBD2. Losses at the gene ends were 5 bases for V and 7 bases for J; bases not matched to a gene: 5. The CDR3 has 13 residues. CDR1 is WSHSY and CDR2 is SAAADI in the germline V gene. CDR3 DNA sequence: TGCGCCAGCAGTAGAGCGGGGGGGCCGGAGCAGTACTTC. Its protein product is CASSRAGGPEQYF.

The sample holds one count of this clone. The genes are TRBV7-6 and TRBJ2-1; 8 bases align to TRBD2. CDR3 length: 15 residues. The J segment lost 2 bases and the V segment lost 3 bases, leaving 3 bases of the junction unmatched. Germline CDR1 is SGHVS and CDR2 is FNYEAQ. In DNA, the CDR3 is TGTGCCAGCAGCTTCTCGGGACTAGCCTACAATGAGCAGTTCTTC. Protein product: CASSFSGLAYNEQFF.

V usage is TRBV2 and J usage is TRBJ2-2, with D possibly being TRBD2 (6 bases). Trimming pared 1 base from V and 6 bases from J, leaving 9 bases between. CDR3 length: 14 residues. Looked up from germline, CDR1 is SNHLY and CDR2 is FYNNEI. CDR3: CASSEDGRAGELFF. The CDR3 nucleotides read TGTGCCAGCAGTGAAGACGGGAGAGCCGGGGAGCTGTTTTTT.

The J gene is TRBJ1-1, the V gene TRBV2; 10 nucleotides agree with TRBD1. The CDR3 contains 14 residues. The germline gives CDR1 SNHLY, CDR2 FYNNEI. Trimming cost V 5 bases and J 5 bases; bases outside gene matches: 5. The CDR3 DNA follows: TGTGCCAGCAGTCCGACAGGGGGCTGGACTGAAGCTTTCTTT. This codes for CASSPTGGWTEAFF.

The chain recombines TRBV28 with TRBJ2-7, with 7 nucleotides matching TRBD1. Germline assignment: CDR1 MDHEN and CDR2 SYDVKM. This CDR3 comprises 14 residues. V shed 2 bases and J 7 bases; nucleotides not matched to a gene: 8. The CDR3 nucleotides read TGTGCCAGCAGTTTAACAGGGGCTACCGTTGAGCAGTACTTC. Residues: CASSLTGATVEQYF.

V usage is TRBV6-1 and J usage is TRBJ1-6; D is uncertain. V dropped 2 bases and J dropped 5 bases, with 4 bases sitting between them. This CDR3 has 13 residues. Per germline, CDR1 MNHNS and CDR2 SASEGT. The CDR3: CASSERDNSPLHF. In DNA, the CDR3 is TGTGCCAGCAGTGAAAGGGATAATTCACCCCTCCACTTT.